Listed here are 9 T cell receptor beta chains from one sample, sequenced in a study of blood T cell repertoires in COVID-19. Only in-frame clones appear in the TCRdb table, and some are missing; sequencing was by immunoSEQ multiplex PCR. This repertoire shows about 59,000 clones, more than 60% found once; its top ten account for over 11%. The sample taken for sequencing was peripheral blood. These receptors originate from a woman in her seventies with acute or convalescent COVID-19.

This clone was seen a handful of times. The rearrangement joins TRBV5-8 to TRBJ1-1, with TRBD1 matching over 10 bases. This CDR3 region has 14 residues. Germline V lookup: CDR1 SGHTS, CDR2 YDEGEE. V shed 5 bases and J 8 bases; nucleotides not matched to a gene: 9. CDR3 in DNA: TGTGCCAGCAGGTCCCAGGACAGGGGGGGAGAAGCTTTCTTT. This sequence encodes CASRSQDRGGEAFF.

The rearrangement uses TRBV10-1 and TRBJ2-7; 8 bases line up with TRBD2. This CDR3 is built from 13 residues. After removal of 3 bases from V and 4 bases from J, the junction contained 2 bases not matched to a gene. Germline V lookup: CDR1 WNHNN, CDR2 SYGVQD (reference sequence). Written as DNA, the CDR3 is TGCGCCAGCAGTGATCGGGGGGGGTACGAGCAGTACTTC. Its translation: CASSDRGGYEQYF.

The chain combines TRBV4-1 with TRBJ2-7; D perhaps matches TRBD1 (7 bases). Germline loops: CDR1 MGHRA, CDR2 YSYEKL. V lost 0 bases and J lost 4, with 19 bases in between. This CDR3 has 17 residues. CDR3 sequence: CASSQDIGGGSHYEQYF. The CDR3 DNA reads TGCGCCAGCAGCCAAGATATCGGAGGGGGCTCCCATTACGAGCAGTACTTC.

This chain uses TRBV11-3 with TRBJ1-6, with D perhaps matching TRBD1 (5 bases). V dropped 3 bases and J dropped 9 bases, with 12 bases sitting between them. CDR3 length equals 14 residues. Per the germline V gene, CDR1 is SGHNT and CDR2 is YENEEA. CDR3 region: CASSLTAYGSPLHF. CDR3 bases: TGTGCCAGCAGCTTGACAGCTTACGGTTCACCCCTCCACTTT.

V and J are TRBV9 and TRBJ2-1, with 7 bases fitting TRBD2. The germline gives CDR1 SGDLS, CDR2 YYNGEE. The CDR3 sequence is 16 residues long. V shed 0 bases, J shed 2 bases, and the junction held 5 bases outside the gene matches. CDR3 amino acids: CASSVALGGTYNEQFF. CDR3 DNA sequence: TGTGCCAGCAGCGTAGCTTTGGGGGGGACCTACAATGAGCAGTTCTTC.

This sequence joins TRBV6-5 and TRBJ1-1; the match to TRBD1 covers 8 bases. The CDR3 contains 15 residues. V shed 0 bases, J shed 7 bases, and the junction held 7 bases outside the gene matches. The germline V gene has CDR1 MNHEY and CDR2 SVGAGI. The CDR3 loop reads CASSYSYRGKGEAFF. The DNA for the CDR3 is TGTGCCAGCAGTTACTCGTACAGGGGGAAGGGTGAAGCTTTCTTT.

The V gene is TRBV19, the J gene TRBJ1-1, with 7 bases aligning to TRBD1. The CDR3 totals 18 residues. Germline V lookup: CDR1 LNHDA, CDR2 SQIVND (reference sequence). Trimming at V came to 4 bases and at J to 0 bases, leaving 14 bases not matched to a gene. DNA of the CDR3: TGTGCCAGTAGTACCATACCCCTCACAGGGGTTATGAACACTGAAGCTTTCTTT. This codes for CASSTIPLTGVMNTEAFF.

The genes are TRBV27 and TRBJ2-1, with a tentative D call TRBD2 (7 bases). Germline values: CDR1 MNHEY, CDR2 SMNVEV (reference sequence). V lost 5 bases, J lost 0 bases, and 17 bases lay in between. The CDR3 spans 17 residues. The CDR3 region is CASSKGGGLSSYNEQFF. Written as DNA, the CDR3 is TGTGCCAGCAGTAAGGGAGGGGGATTGAGCTCCTACAATGAGCAGTTCTTC.

The chain employs TRBV6-5 and TRBJ2-7, with no clear D. Trimming shortened V by 6 bases and J by 0 bases, and 12 bases separated the two germline ends. Germline loops: CDR1 MNHEY, CDR2 SVGAGI. CDR3 length equals 14 residues. The CDR3 is CASSQTFSSYEQYV. In nucleotides, the CDR3 is TGTGCCAGCAGCCAGACATTCAGCTCCTACGAGCAGTACGTC.